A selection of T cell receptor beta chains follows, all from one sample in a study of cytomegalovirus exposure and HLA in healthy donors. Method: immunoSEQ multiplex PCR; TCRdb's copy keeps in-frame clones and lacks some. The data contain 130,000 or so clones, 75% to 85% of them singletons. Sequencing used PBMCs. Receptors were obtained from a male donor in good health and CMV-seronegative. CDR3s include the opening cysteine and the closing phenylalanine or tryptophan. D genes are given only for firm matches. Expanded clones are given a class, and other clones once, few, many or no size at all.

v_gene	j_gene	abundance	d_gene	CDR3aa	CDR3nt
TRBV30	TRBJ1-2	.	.	CVLMRGYGYTF	TGTGTCCTGATGCGAGGCTATGGCTACACCTTC
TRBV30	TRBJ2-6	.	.	CAWSAGHGPRVGANVLTF	TGTGCCTGGAGTGCCGGACACGGACCTAGGGTTGGGGCCAACGTCCTGACTTTC
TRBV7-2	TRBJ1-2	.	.	CASSPRDTYHGYTF	TGTGCCAGCAGCCCCCGGGACACCTACCATGGCTACACCTTC
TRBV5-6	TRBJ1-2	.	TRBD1	CASSIQGAPYGYTF	TGTGCCAGCAGCATCCAGGGGGCACCCTATGGCTACACCTTC
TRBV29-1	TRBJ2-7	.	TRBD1	CSVQQGARPYEQYF	TGCAGCGTGCAACAGGGGGCGCGCCCCTACGAGCAGTACTTC
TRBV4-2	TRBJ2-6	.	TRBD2	CASSQDGGAGANVLTF	TGTGCCAGCAGCCAAGATGGGGGGGCTGGGGCCAACGTCCTGACTTTC
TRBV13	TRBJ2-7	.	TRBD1	CASSSSDRAGPYEQYF	TGTGCCAGCAGCTCCTCCGACAGGGCAGGCCCCTACGAGCAGTACTTC
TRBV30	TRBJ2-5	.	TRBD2	CAWTSGEETQYF	TGTGCCTGGACTAGCGGGGAAGAGACCCAGTACTTC
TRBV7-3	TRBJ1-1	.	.	CASSPSGGTEAFF	TGTGCCAGCAGCCCCTCCGGGGGGACTGAAGCTTTCTTT
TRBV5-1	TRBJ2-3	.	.	CASSSRVPEDTQYF	TGCGCCAGCAGCTCACGGGTTCCCGAAGATACGCAGTATTTT
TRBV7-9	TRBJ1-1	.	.	CASSLGLEGGTEAFF	TGTGCCAGCAGCTTAGGGCTCGAGGGCGGGACTGAAGCTTTCTTT
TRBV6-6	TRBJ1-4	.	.	CASSIRDSSEKLFF	TGTGCCAGCAGTATCCGGGACTCCTCTGAAAAACTGTTTTTT
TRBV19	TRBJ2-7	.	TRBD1	CASSITGGSYEQYF	TGTGCCAGTAGTATAACAGGGGGGTCCTACGAGCAGTACTTC
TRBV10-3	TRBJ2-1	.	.	CAISERIETVRNEQFF	TGTGCCATCAGTGAAAGGATTGAGACAGTCCGCAATGAGCAGTTCTTC
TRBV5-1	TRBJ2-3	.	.	CASSLEGGTDTQYF	TGCGCCAGCAGCTTGGAAGGGGGCACAGATACGCAGTATTTT
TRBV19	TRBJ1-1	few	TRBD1	CASSTRQGGGTEAFF	TGTGCCAGTAGTACTCGACAGGGAGGTGGCACTGAAGCTTTCTTT
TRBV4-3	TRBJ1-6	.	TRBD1	CASSQNVADRVDSPLHF	TGCGCCAGCAGCCAAAACGTCGCTGACAGGGTAGATTCACCCCTCCACTTT
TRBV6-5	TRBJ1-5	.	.	CASSYSANSYQPQHF	TGTGCCAGCAGTTACTCGGCGAACAGCTATCAGCCCCAGCATTTT
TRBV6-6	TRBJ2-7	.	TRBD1	CASSYADRGNEQYF	TGTGCCAGCAGTTACGCGGACAGGGGGAACGAGCAGTACTTC
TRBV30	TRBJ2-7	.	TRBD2	CAWSVKGLVYSYEQYF	TGTGCCTGGAGTGTAAAGGGACTAGTGTATAGCTACGAGCAGTACTTC
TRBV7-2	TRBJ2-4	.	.	CASSSRAEDIQYF	TGTGCCAGCAGCTCACGGGCGGAGGACATTCAGTACTTC
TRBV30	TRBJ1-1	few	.	CAWSVQRHTEAFF	TGTGCCTGGAGTGTGCAGCGGCACACTGAAGCTTTCTTT
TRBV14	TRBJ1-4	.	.	CASSLRRFEKLFF	TGTGCCAGCAGCCTTCGCAGATTTGAAAAACTGTTTTTT
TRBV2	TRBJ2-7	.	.	CASSTGRQYF	TGTGCCAGCTCGACAGGAAGGCAGTACTTC
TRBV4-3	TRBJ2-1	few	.	CASSQEWAGPREQFF	TGCGCCAGCAGCCAAGAATGGGCAGGCCCCCGTGAGCAGTTCTTC
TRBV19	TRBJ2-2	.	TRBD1	CASSPGQGFTGELFF	TGTGCCAGTAGTCCCGGACAGGGGTTCACCGGGGAGCTGTTTTTT